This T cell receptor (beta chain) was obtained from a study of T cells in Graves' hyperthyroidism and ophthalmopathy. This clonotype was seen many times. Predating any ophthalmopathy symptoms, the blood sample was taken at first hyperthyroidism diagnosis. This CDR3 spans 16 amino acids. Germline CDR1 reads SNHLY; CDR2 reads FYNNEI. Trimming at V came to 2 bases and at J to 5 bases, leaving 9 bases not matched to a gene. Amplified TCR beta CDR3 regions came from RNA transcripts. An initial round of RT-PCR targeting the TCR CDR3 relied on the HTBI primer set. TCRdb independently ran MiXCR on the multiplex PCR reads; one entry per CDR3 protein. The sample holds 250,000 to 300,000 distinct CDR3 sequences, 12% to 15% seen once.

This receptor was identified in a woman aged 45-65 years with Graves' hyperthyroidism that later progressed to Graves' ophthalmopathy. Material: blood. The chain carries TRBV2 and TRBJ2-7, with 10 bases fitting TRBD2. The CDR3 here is CASSEKLWLAGDEQYF. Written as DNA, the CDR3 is TGTGCCAGCAGTGAAAAACTGTGGCTAGCGGGAGACGAGCAGTACTTC.